The next 17 T cell receptor beta chains were all read from a single sample in a study of blood T cell repertoires in COVID-19. The method was immunoSEQ multiplex PCR; TCRdb's version includes in-frame clones alone and lacks a portion of them. Here the sample spans approximately 37,000 clones, more than 75% being singletons. The sequencing sample was made of peripheral blood. The receptors come from a man older than 75 with active COVID-19.

This rearrangement joins TRBV5-8 to TRBJ2-3; D possibly corresponds to TRBD2 (6 bases). The CDR3 consists of 13 residues. CDR1 is SGHTS, CDR2 YDEGEE, per germline. Trimming shortened V by 9 bases and J by 5 bases, and 16 bases separated the two germline ends. CDR3: CAKTGTLRDTQYF. CDR3 sequence (DNA): TGTGCCAAGACCGGGACTCTAAGAGATACGCAGTATTTT.

This clone was found a few times. This chain connects TRBV28 to TRBJ2-4; weak D call: TRBD1 (6 bases). Trimming removed 1 base from V and 0 bases from J, with 10 bases in between. Germline CDR1 MDHEN, CDR2 SYDVKM. The CDR3 runs to 16 residues. CDR3 region: CASSLLDSLAKNIQYF. CDR3 in DNA: TGTGCCAGCAGTTTATTGGACAGCCTAGCCAAAAACATTCAGTACTTC.

The V gene is TRBV7-2, the J gene TRBJ2-7, with TRBD2 as a possible D gene (5 bases). Per the germline V gene, CDR1 is SGHTA and CDR2 is FQGNSA. The CDR3 runs to 15 residues. The V gene lost 4 bases and the J gene lost 0 bases, with 13 bases spanning the gap. The DNA of the CDR3 is TGTGCCAGCAGCTCCTCGGGGAAAAGCTCCTACGAGCAGTACTTC. Its protein product is CASSSSGKSSYEQYF.

The chain carries TRBV19 and TRBJ2-6; D unresolved. V was pared by 7 bases and J by 0 bases, with 10 bases between. From germline, CDR1 is LNHDA and CDR2 SQIVND (reference sequence). There are 15 residues in the CDR3. The CDR3 protein is CASTSLSSGANVLTF. CDR3 bases: TGTGCCAGTACCTCCCTGAGCTCTGGGGCCAACGTCCTGACTTTC.

By sample fraction, this clone is medium-sized (0.01 to 0.1%). The J gene is TRBJ2-1, the V gene TRBV25-1; D is possibly TRBD1 (6 bases). The germline gives CDR1 MGHDK, CDR2 SYGVNS. The CDR3 has 12 residues. The V and J ends lost 6 bases and 8 bases respectively, with 11 bases between them. Written as DNA, the CDR3 is TGTGCCAGCAGCCGAGGGGGAGATGAGCAGTTCTTC. Its protein product is CASSRGGDEQFF. Full variable domain (missing parts from reference TRBV25-1 and TRBJ2-1): EADIYQTPRYLVIGTGKKITLECSQTMGHDKMYWYQQDPGMELHLIHYSYGVNSTEKGDLSSESTVSRIRTEHFPLTLESARPSHTSQYLCASSRGGDEQFFGPGTRLTVL.

The CDR3 DNA reads as TGTGCCAGCCGACCATCCGGGACTAGGATTTGGGGGGAGCTGTTTTTT. Amino acids: CASRPSGTRIWGELFF. This sequence joins TRBV6-6 and TRBJ2-2, with 8 positions matching TRBD2. Germline lookup yields CDR1 MNHNY and CDR2 SVGAGI (reference sequence). Germline trimming cut 8 bases from V and 8 bases from J; bases unmatched to any gene: 16. The CDR3 covers 16 residues.

The rearrangement links TRBV27 to TRBJ2-7; 11 bases are a match to TRBD2. The germline V gene has CDR1 MNHEY and CDR2 SMNVEV (reference sequence). After removal of 6 bases from V and 4 bases from J, the junction contained 11 bases not matched to a gene. The CDR3 has 16 residues. This CDR3 is CASRRKVLAGAYEQYF. CDR3 sequence (DNA): TGTGCCAGCAGGCGTAAGGTACTAGCGGGAGCTTACGAGCAGTACTTC.

The rearrangement uses TRBV3-1 (or the pseudogene TRBV3-2) and TRBJ2-1; TRBD2 aligns across 15 bases. This CDR3 comprises 19 residues. The V segment lost 0 bases and the J segment 7 bases; nucleotides outside the gene matches: 10. CDR1 is LGHDT and CDR2 is YNNKEL in the germline V gene (reference sequence). This CDR3 reads CASSQDPRWTSGRENEQFF. For the CDR3, the DNA is TGTGCCAGCAGCCAAGATCCCCGATGGACTAGCGGGAGGGAAAATGAGCAGTTCTTC.

This chain links TRBV4-3 with TRBJ1-2; 7 nucleotides agree with TRBD1. The length of the CDR3 is 15 residues. Germline values: CDR1 LGHNA, CDR2 YSLEER. The ends lost 0 bases at V and 4 bases at J; junction bases unmatched: 5. The CDR3 loop reads CASSQDEGASYGYTF. The CDR3 DNA follows: TGCGCCAGCAGCCAAGATGAGGGGGCCTCCTATGGCTACACCTTC.

This sequence joins TRBV5-1 and TRBJ2-2, with TRBD2 matching 7 bases. Germline CDR1 and CDR2: SGHRS and YFSETQ. The length of the CDR3 is 16 residues. V lost 2 bases to trimming and J lost 0 bases; unmatched junction nucleotides: 4. As DNA, the CDR3 is TGCGCCAGCAGCTTTACGACTAGCTCGAACACCGGGGAGCTGTTTTTT. Translation: CASSFTTSSNTGELFF. The variable domain in full, completed from reference TRBV5-1 and TRBJ2-2, reads KAGVTQTPRYLIKTRGQQVTLSCSPISGHRSVSWYQQTPGQGLQFLFEYFSETQRNKGNFPGRFSGRQFSNSRSEMNVSTLELGDSALYLCASSFTTSSNTGELFFGEGSRLTVL.

This clone was detected once. This CDR3 reads CASSREETQYF. The CDR3 DNA reads TGTGCCAGTAGTCGGGAAGAGACCCAGTACTTC. The rearrangement joins TRBV19 to TRBJ2-5; D gene ambiguous. Trimming left V 5 bases short and J 3 bases short, with 4 bases between. The CDR3 has 11 residues. From germline, CDR1 is LNHDA and CDR2 SQIVND (reference sequence).

The chain combines TRBV7-2 with TRBJ2-7; 7 positions match TRBD2. This CDR3 contains 14 residues. The V gene's germline CDR1 is SGHTA and CDR2 FQGNSA. J lost 2 bases, V lost 5 bases, and 6 bases had no gene match. This chain's CDR3 is CASSLRLAAYEQYF. The CDR3 coding sequence is TGTGCCAGCAGCCTTAGACTAGCTGCCTACGAGCAGTACTTC.

The V and J genes are TRBV10-3 and TRBJ2-5; TRBD2 matches 9 bases. The V gene's germline CDR1 is ENHRY and CDR2 SYGVKD. This CDR3 spans 16 amino acids. V lost 2 bases to trimming and J lost 3 bases; unmatched junction nucleotides: 7. The chain's CDR3 is CAISEPGLAEKETQYF. The CDR3 bases are TGTGCCATCAGTGAGCCGGGACTAGCAGAAAAAGAGACCCAGTACTTC.

The chain links TRBV9 to TRBJ2-1; 14 positions match TRBD2. Germline V gene data show CDR1 as SGDLS and CDR2 as YYNGEE. The V and J ends lost 3 bases and 10 bases, in that order; junction bases with no gene match: 9. The CDR3 length is 16 residues. CDR3 nucleotides: TGTGCCAGCAGCGCCCCGGGACTAGCGGGAGTGAACGAGCAGTTCTTC. This translates into CASSAPGLAGVNEQFF.

This chain uses TRBV27 with TRBJ2-7; perhaps TRBD1 as D (5 bases). This CDR3 has 14 residues. CDR1 and CDR2 (germline): MNHEY, SMNVEV (reference sequence). Deletions cut 5 bases from V and 0 bases from J, with 11 bases between. CDR3 sequence: CASSLHRYSYEQYF. The CDR3 DNA follows: TGTGCCAGCAGTCTCCACAGGTACTCCTACGAGCAGTACTTC.

This clone showed up just a few times. CDR3 residues: CASSQGKGGNTEAFF. CDR3 sequence (DNA): TGTGCCAGCAGCCAAGGTAAAGGGGGGAACACTGAAGCTTTCTTT. The rearrangement joins TRBV14 to TRBJ1-1, with D tentatively TRBD1 (6 bases). The germline V gene has CDR1 SGHDN and CDR2 FVKESK. Trimming cost V 1 base and J 1 base, with 10 bases left between them. The CDR3 is made up of 15 amino acids.

V and J are TRBV7-2 and TRBJ2-3; TRBD2 is a possible D gene (6 bases). The V and J ends lost 1 base and 0 bases respectively, with 8 bases between them. The germline V gene encodes CDR1 SGHTA and CDR2 FQGNSA. This CDR3 is built from 15 residues. The CDR3 nucleotides are TGTGCCAGCAGCTTAGTTGGGACTAGCACAGATACGCAGTATTTT. It specifies CASSLVGTSTDTQYF.